This T cell receptor (beta chain) emerged from a study of T-cell reconstitution after alpha-beta-depleted transplantation in children. General study points: Newly produced T cells mostly accounted for T-cell counts and diversity one year post-transplant. About two months after transplant, alpha-beta T cells reportedly came from several hundred expanded graft clones. TCRbeta diversity was high at day 60 in some patients (a result of surviving recipient T cells and thymic progenitors).

On this clonotype: Antigen unknown.

The CDR3 loop spans 14 amino acids. V was clipped by 6 bases and J by 3 bases, with 15 bases between them. The germline V gene encodes CDR1 MDHEN and CDR2 SYDVKM. Researchers prepared the TCRbeta library using unique molecular identifiers, the study reports. MiXCR, run by TCRdb on the PCR reads, gives a single entry per CDR3 protein. This table has over 200,000 distinct CDR3 sequences, around a sixth appearing once. The chain combines TRBV28 with TRBJ2-7; no definite D call. This clonotype was sampled from a male patient between 2 and 10 years old who had a stem cell transplant for acute lymphoblastic leukemia, so the T cells may come from the graft donor. Sequencing was performed on PBMCs, mostly from graft donor cells, taken 360 days after TCRalphabeta/CD19-depleted stem cell transplant. CDR3 DNA sequence: TGTGCCAGCAGCCTGGACCTGGGAAACTACGAGCAGTACTTC. This gives the protein CASSLDLGNYEQYF.